The source of this T cell receptor (beta chain) is a study of T-cell reconstitution after alpha-beta-depleted transplantation in children. Broader study findings: T-cell counts and diversity were attributed mostly to newly produced T cells one year after transplant. Approximately two months post-transplant, alpha-beta T cells reportedly originated from several hundred expanded graft clones. Some patients owed their high day-60 TCRbeta diversity to surviving recipient T cells and thymic progenitors.

Preparing the TCRbeta library involved the use of unique molecular identifiers. A single record per CDR3 protein comes from TCRdb applying MiXCR to the PCR reads. Of around 670,000 distinct CDR3 sequences in the sample, around 14% were seen once. This CDR3 has 14 amino acids. Trimming removed 3 bases from V and 4 bases from J, with 10 bases in between. The table lists this clonotype with many counts. Its antigen is as yet unknown. The sample here was PBMCs, taken before TCRalphabeta/CD19-depleted stem cell transplant. This sequence was found in a girl aged 2 to 9 with congenital amegakaryocytic thrombocytopenia, due to receive a stem cell transplant. The chain recombines TRBV12-3 or TRBV12-4 with TRBJ2-1; D unclear. CDR3 nucleotide sequence: TGTGCCAGCAGTTTTAGCAACTCTTACAATGAGCAGTTCTTC. It specifies CASSFSNSYNEQFF.